This T cell receptor beta chain was observed in a study of blood T cell repertoires in COVID-19. Overall study context: The study drew acute and convalescent COVID-19 samples from the United States, Italy and Spain. The cDNA or gDNA used as material had been derived from T cells, B-cell-depleted T cells, or PBMCs.

Original data processing: From reference gene primer amplification, estimates of nucleated cell counts were derived. The data were produced by immunoSEQ multiplex PCR, yet TCRdb's version contains in-frame clones alone and is incomplete. The V and J calls and the clone size are those of that table, but D and trimming were determined from the DNA. Altogether 470,000 or so clones are present, around 89% being singletons, with the ten largest covering roughly 4.3%. A single count supports this clone. With 6 bases removed from V and 0 bases from J, the gap between germline ends came to 16 bases. The CDR3 consists of 16 residues. Germline V gene lookup returns CDR1 MDHEN and CDR2 SYDVKM.

This clonotype was obtained from a woman aged 25 to 39 with acute or convalescent COVID-19. The sample taken for sequencing was peripheral blood. The gene calls are TRBV28 and TRBJ2-3; D call uncertain. The chain's CDR3 is CASRPNFYSSTDTQYF. In nucleotides, the CDR3 is TGTGCCAGCAGACCTAATTTTTATTCTAGCACAGATACGCAGTATTTT.